This T cell receptor (beta chain) is from a study of T cells in Graves' hyperthyroidism and ophthalmopathy. The CDR3 is 20 amino acids. The V gene's germline CDR1 is SEHNR and CDR2 FQNEAQ (reference sequence). V was pared by 4 bases and J by 5 bases, with 21 bases of the junction left unmatched. Researchers amplified the TCR beta CDR3 regions from RNA transcripts. First-round RT-PCR of the TCR CDR3 relied on the HTBI primer set. TCRdb independently ran MiXCR on the multiplex PCR reads; one entry per CDR3 protein. The sample has approximately 640,000 distinct CDR3 sequences; roughly 45% are singletons. Diagnosing involved the use of clinical symptoms, serum thyroxine and TRAb, thyroid ultrasound and orbital computed tomography.

The sequenced material came from peripheral blood or thyroid tissue (not recorded which). The TCR comes from an adult man with Graves' disease, either hyperthyroidism or ophthalmopathy (not recorded which). The chain recombines TRBV7-9 with TRBJ2-5, with 11 positions matching TRBD1. This chain's CDR3 is CASSSDPPGTGGFFGETQYF. CDR3 DNA sequence: TGTGCCAGCAGCTCAGACCCTCCCGGGACAGGGGGATTTTTCGGCGAGACCCAGTACTTC.